This T cell receptor beta chain came from a study of beta chain features in type 1 diabetes. Study at large: Over all samples combined, some 110 million sorted cells were examined.

The entirety of the isolated RNA underwent reverse transcription, so expressed TCRB transcripts were sequenced. Sequenced by immunoSEQ multiplex PCR; TCRdb stores in-frame clones only, minus some. The sample lists 310,000 or so clones, around 16% occurring once. Study observations and caveats: PCR might favor shorter templates, equally in patients and controls. TCRB CDR3s were moderately but significantly shorter in Type 1 diabetes patients in all four CD4+ subsets.

The CDR3 contains 15 residues. Germline V gene lookup returns CDR1 SGHTA and CDR2 FQGNSA. V was pared by 1 base and J by 6 bases, with 7 bases of the junction left unmatched. Concerning this clone: Its antigen is undetermined.

This chain connects TRBV7-2 to TRBJ2-3; 7 bases are shared with TRBD2. This TCR was sampled from a man younger than 35 with type 1 diabetes. Sequences were obtained from naive CD4+ T cells from blood. Here the CDR3 reads CASSLEAGRTDTQYF. For the CDR3, the DNA is TGTGCCAGCAGCTTAGAAGCGGGGAGGACGGATACGCAGTATTTT.